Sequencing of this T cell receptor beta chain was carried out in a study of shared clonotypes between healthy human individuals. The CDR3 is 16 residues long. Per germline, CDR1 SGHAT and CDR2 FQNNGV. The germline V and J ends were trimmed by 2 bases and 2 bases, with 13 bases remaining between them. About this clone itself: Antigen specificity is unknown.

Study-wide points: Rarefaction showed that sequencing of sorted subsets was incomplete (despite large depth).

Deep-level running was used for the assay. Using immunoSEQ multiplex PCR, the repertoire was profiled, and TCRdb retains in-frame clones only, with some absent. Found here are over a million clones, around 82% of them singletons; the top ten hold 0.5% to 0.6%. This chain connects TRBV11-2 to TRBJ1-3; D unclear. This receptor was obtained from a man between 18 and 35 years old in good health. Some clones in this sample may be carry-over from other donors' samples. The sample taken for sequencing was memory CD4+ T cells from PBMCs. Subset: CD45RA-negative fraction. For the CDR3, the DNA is TGTGCCAGCAGCTTAATTCGGGGTTCTGCTGGAAACACCATATATTTT. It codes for CASSLIRGSAGNTIYF.